This T cell receptor beta chain was sequenced during a study of T cell responses to AZD1222 COVID-19 vaccine. CDR1 is GTSNPN, CDR2 SVGIG, per germline (reference sequence). The V and J ends lost 0 bases and 7 bases, in that order; junction bases with no gene match: 5. CDR3 size: 14 residues. With regard to this clone: What it binds is unknown.

Overall study findings and caveats: White British ancestry dominated among donors, who included more females, and clonal diversity was possibly underestimated. Among AZD1222 vaccinees, only 5 to 7 were seropositive at baseline. Reportedly, nearly half the spike-specific TCRs target unmutated variant regions. CD4 TCRs linked to vaccination spanned spike, dominating at 160-218 and 743-854.

Produced via immunoSEQ multiplex PCR; TCRdb's table is partial and in-frame only. The table includes approximately 150,000 clones, roughly 86% detected once. The specimen was peripheral blood, collected 28 days after the second dose of the MenACWY control vaccine. The chain joins TRBV30 to TRBJ1-4, with TRBD1 identical over 7 bases. The receptor's source is an adult who received the MenACWY meningococcal vaccine as a control. CDR3 loop: CAWSVTGQREKLFF. The CDR3 DNA follows: TGTGCCTGGAGTGTGACAGGGCAGCGTGAAAAACTGTTTTTT.